A single sample is the source of the 10 T cell receptor beta chains below, sequenced in a study of beta chain features in type 1 diabetes. The authors reverse transcribed all of the isolated RNA, so sequencing captured expressed TCRB transcripts. Only in-frame clones appear in the TCRdb table, and some are missing; sequencing was by immunoSEQ multiplex PCR. The profile covers under 800,000 clones, with 15% to 18% appearing a single time and about 0.097% taken by the ten largest. Input material: naive CD4+ T cells from blood. These receptors were obtained from a man aged 18 to 30 in good health.

This clone turned up a few times. This chain links TRBV6-5 with TRBJ2-1; 8 nucleotides agree with TRBD2. The junction had 7 bases not matched to a gene; V was cut back by 0 bases and J by 6 bases. The CDR3 has 16 amino acids. Germline V gene data show CDR1 as MNHEY and CDR2 as SVGAGI. The CDR3 is CASSYSSGSPPNEQFF. The CDR3 DNA is TGTGCCAGCAGTTACTCGAGCGGGAGTCCCCCCAATGAGCAGTTCTTC.

The table lists this clone with a count of one. This chain joins TRBV5-4 and TRBJ2-3; 8 bases fit TRBD2. Trimming at V came to 1 base and at J to 1 base, leaving 5 bases not matched to a gene. The length of the CDR3 is 16 residues. Germline CDR1 reads SGHNT; CDR2 reads YYREEE (reference sequence). This CDR3 is CASSLRPAGGTDTQYF. The CDR3, as DNA: TGTGCCAGCAGCTTGCGGCCAGCGGGAGGCACAGATACGCAGTATTTT.

V is TRBV28 and J is TRBJ2-6, with no clear D. Trimming cost V 5 bases and J 0 bases, with 11 bases left between them. Germline V gene data show CDR1 as MDHEN and CDR2 as SYDVKM. The CDR3 has 16 amino acids. The CDR3 spells CASSATAGSGANVLTF. The CDR3, as DNA: TGTGCCAGCAGTGCGACGGCCGGCTCTGGGGCCAACGTCCTGACTTTC.

In its sample, this clone was seen once. The chain has TRBV7-8 and TRBJ2-7; tentative D call: TRBD2 (5 bases). The CDR3 covers 12 residues. Looked up from germline, CDR1 is SGHVS and CDR2 is FQNEAQ. V was shortened by 4 bases and J by 6 bases, with 10 bases between the two germline ends. In DNA, the CDR3 is TGTGCCAGCAGCTCACTAGGATTCGAGCAGTACTTC. Its translation: CASSSLGFEQYF.

The rearrangement joins TRBV4-3 to TRBJ2-6; D is perhaps TRBD2 (5 bases). Trimming stripped 0 bases from V and 0 bases from J, with 6 bases between. The CDR3 length is 16 residues. Germline V lookup: CDR1 LGHNA, CDR2 YSLEER. The CDR3 DNA follows: TGCGCCAGCAGCCAAGAGGGGAGCTCTGGGGCCAACGTCCTGACTTTC. Residues: CASSQEGSSGANVLTF.

This clone appeared a few times. CDR3 loop: CASSLGTPRETQYF. CDR3 nucleotides: TGTGCCAGCAGCCTAGGGACGCCTCGCGAGACCCAGTACTTC. The chain combines TRBV9 with TRBJ2-5, with D perhaps given as TRBD1 or TRBD2 (5 bases each). The CDR3 spans 14 residues. Germline V CDR1 and CDR2: SGDLS, YYNGEE. The germline V and J ends were trimmed by 4 bases and 5 bases, with 15 bases remaining between them.

The table lists this clone with a few counts. V is TRBV7-8 and J is TRBJ2-1, with 9 nucleotides matching TRBD2. V was pared by 0 bases and J by 9 bases, with 9 bases of the junction left unmatched. The CDR3 is made up of 16 amino acids. CDR1 and CDR2 (germline): SGHVS, FQNEAQ. In DNA, the CDR3 is TGTGCCAGCAGCTTAGCGCCCGGCGGGGGGGCCAGTGAGCAGTTCTTC. Its translation: CASSLAPGGGASEQFF. Full variable domain (remainder filled in from reference TRBV7-8 and TRBJ2-1): GAGVSQSPRYKVAKRGQDVALRCDPISGHVSLFWYQQALGQGPEFLTYFQNEAQLDKSGLPSDRFFAERPEGSVSTLKIQRTQQEDSAVYLCASSLAPGGGASEQFFGPGTRLTVL.

This clone has more than one count but fewer than ten. CDR3 DNA: TGTGCCAGCTCACCACAGGGTAGCGATGAGCAGTTCTTC. It yields the protein CASSPQGSDEQFF. This chain joins TRBV18 and TRBJ2-1; possible D gene TRBD2, 5 bases. The CDR3 contains 13 residues. The germline V gene encodes CDR1 KGHSH and CDR2 LQKENI. The V and J ends lost 1 base and 8 bases respectively, with 9 bases between them.

In its sample, this clone was seen a few times. Other DNA sequences in the same sample also yield this CDR3. V gene TRBV7-9 combines with J gene TRBJ1-2; D remains unclear. Germline V gives CDR1 SEHNR, CDR2 FQNEAQ (reference sequence). The length of the CDR3 is 12 residues. V dropped 1 base and J dropped 5 bases, with 5 bases sitting between them. The CDR3 protein is CASSLDGYGYTF. CDR3 in DNA: TGTGCCAGCAGCTTAGACGGATATGGCTACACCTTC. Full variable domain (remainder filled in from reference TRBV7-9 and TRBJ1-2): DTGVSQNPRHKITKRGQNVTFRCDPISEHNRLYWYRQTLGQGPEFLTYFQNEAQLEKSRLLSDRFSAERPKGSFSTLEIQRTEQGDSAMYLCASSLDGYGYTFGSGTRLTVV.

This clone has just a few counts. V usage is TRBV19 and J usage is TRBJ1-2; D uncertain. The CDR3 contains 16 residues. V lost 3 bases and J 8 bases, leaving 22 bases between the germline ends. CDR1 LNHDA and CDR2 SQIVND come from the germline V gene (reference sequence). CDR3: CASSIGGDGGTRGYTF. CDR3 coding DNA: TGTGCCAGTAGTATCGGTGGTGATGGAGGAACTCGGGGCTACACCTTC.